What follows describes a single T cell receptor beta chain. The antigen is not known. Its ends do not fully match the called genes, so a read error is possible. The germline V gene has CDR1 MNHEY and CDR2 SVGAGI. The CDR3 is 12 residues long. Production of TCR beta cDNA used 400 to 650 ng total RNA together with a constant-region primer. Each TCR beta library was derived from three nested multiplex PCR rounds that employed slightly modified ARM-PCR. For around 9 cycles apiece, the opening two PCR rounds ran with TRBV1-TRBV30 forward primers and a C-beta reverse primer. TCRdb reanalysed the multiplex PCR reads using MiXCR and keeps one entry per CDR3 protein. The data show roughly 190,000 distinct CDR3 sequences, 70% to 90% seen once. Unsorted bulk tissue of roughly 17-33 mg yielded co-extracted RNA and DNA. Treatment-naive at the time, the patients had chronic HBV infection. This entry comes from a study of tumor-infiltrating lymphocytes in primary liver carcinoma. Study-wide findings and caveats: Presence in all five tumor regions was observed for only about 7-24% of top clones.

The TCR originated in a man aged 40-50 years with primary liver carcinoma and hepatitis B virus infection. The specimen sequenced was tumor tissue from primary liver carcinoma. V is TRBV6-5 and J is TRBJ2-7; TRBD2 might be the D (5 bases). The chain's CDR3 is CATQDGLSEQYF. In DNA, the CDR3 is TGTGCCACCCAGGACGGACTGAGCGAGCAATACTTC.